This TCR beta chain comes out of a study of monozygotic twins with inflammatory bowel disease. Whole-study results and caveats: Among IBD patients, fewer clonotypes were shared with others than among healthy twins, especially with disease activity. No discrimination was achieved between different T cell subtypes.

Following a re-call of the 5' RACE reads, TCRdb has one entry per CDR3 protein and lacks DNA. This listing includes 40,000 to 45,000 distinct CDR3 sequences. Remarks on this clonotype: The antigen is unknown.

This receptor was identified in a human donor with ulcerative colitis or Crohn's disease, or a healthy co-twin of an affected twin (not recorded which). The sequencing input was blood.

CDR3 amino acids: CASSLVGDGYTF. The rearrangement links TRBV7-6 to TRBJ1-2. Germline V gene lookup returns CDR1 SGHVS and CDR2 FNYEAQ. There are 12 residues in the CDR3. Full variable domain (outside the CDR3, taken from reference TRBV7-6 and TRBJ1-2): GAGVSQSPRYKVTKRGQDVALRCDPISGHVSLYWYRQALGQGPEFLTYFNYEAQQDKSGLPNDRFSAERPEGSISTLTIQRTEQRDSAMYRCASSLVGDGYTFGSGTRLTVV.